These 28 T cell receptor beta chains were sequenced from one sample in a study of PD-L1 blockade in urothelial cancer. Only in-frame clones appear in the TCRdb table, and some are missing; sequencing was by immunoSEQ multiplex PCR. The data contain approximately 70,000 clones, less than 90% of them singletons. The source was PBMCs, collected around atezolizumab (anti-PD-L1) treatment. The receptors were gathered from a man in his fifties or sixties with urothelial cancer.

This clone was recorded only once. The chain recombines TRBV30 with TRBJ1-1; D perhaps matches TRBD1 (6 bases). Germline V CDR1 and CDR2: GTSNPN, SVGIG (reference sequence). This CDR3 has 13 residues. V gave up 4 bases and J gave up 3 bases, with 12 bases separating them. CDR3 loop: CAWTGTQDTEAFF. CDR3 bases: TGTGCCTGGACCGGGACACAAGACACTGAAGCTTTCTTT.

The V call is TRBV5-8, the J call TRBJ2-1; D unclear. The ends were cut back, 5 bases at V and 7 bases at J, with 10 bases in the middle. The CDR3 length is 12 residues. CDR1 is SGHTS, CDR2 YDEGEE, per germline. The CDR3 reads CASSVRGNEQFF. The CDR3, as DNA: TGTGCCAGCAGTGTGAGAGGTAATGAGCAGTTCTTC.

This clone came up once. The CDR3 loop reads CASSYPAGQAYEQYF. The CDR3 region has the DNA TGTGCCAGCAGTTATCCGGCGGGACAGGCCTACGAGCAGTACTTC. V usage is TRBV5-4 and J usage is TRBJ2-7; 8 nucleotides match TRBD1. The CDR3 has 15 amino acids. The V gene end was trimmed by 5 bases and the J gene end by 2 bases; junction bases not matched to a gene: 9. Germline lookup yields CDR1 SGHNT and CDR2 YYREEE (reference sequence).

The gene calls are TRBV7-3 and TRBJ2-5; no clear D. Germline CDR1 reads SGHTA; CDR2 reads FQGTGA. CDR3 length: 12 amino acids. The V end was cut by 8 bases, the J end by 5 bases, with 12 bases between. CDR3 amino acids: CASSRAGETQYF. In DNA form, the CDR3 reads TGTGCCAGCTCCCGTGCCGGGGAGACCCAGTACTTC.

The J gene is TRBJ2-3, the V gene TRBV29-1; tentative D call: TRBD2 (6 bases). Germline CDR1 SQVTM, CDR2 ANQGSEA. The CDR3 extends over 14 amino acids. V shed 4 bases and J shed 2 bases, with 13 bases lying between them. Here the CDR3 DNA reads TGCAGCGTTGTAGGCGGGACGAACACAGATACGCAGTATTTT. Its protein product is CSVVGGTNTDTQYF.

The chain uses TRBV29-1 and TRBJ2-7, with D possibly matching TRBD2 (6 bases). V gave up 5 bases and J gave up 0 bases, with 8 bases separating them. There are 12 residues in the CDR3. Germline lookup yields CDR1 SQVTM and CDR2 ANQGSEA. CDR3 residues: CSVRESSYEQYF. The CDR3, as DNA: TGCAGCGTTCGGGAGAGCTCCTACGAGCAGTACTTC.

The V and J genes are TRBV15 and TRBJ1-6, with D maybe TRBD1 (6 bases). CDR3 length equals 15 residues. The V gene lost 3 bases and the J gene lost 9 bases, with 15 bases spanning the gap. Per the germline V gene, CDR1 is LNHNV and CDR2 is YYDKDF (reference sequence). The DNA of the CDR3 is TGTGCCACCAGCAGCAGGGGCCTCTTCGGTTCACCCCTCCACTTT. Its protein product is CATSSRGLFGSPLHF.

The chain recombines TRBV4-1 with TRBJ1-3, with D unclear. Germline lookup yields CDR1 MGHRA and CDR2 YSYEKL. Trimming removed 4 bases from V and 4 bases from J, with 8 bases in between. The CDR3 is made up of 13 amino acids. In DNA, the CDR3 is TGCGCCAGCAGCCCAGCGGACGGAAACACCATATATTTT. It encodes CASSPADGNTIYF.

The chain employs TRBV29-1 and TRBJ2-2; D is perhaps TRBD1 (6 bases). Trimming removed 4 bases from V and 1 base from J, with 10 bases in between. CDR3 length: 14 residues. The germline CDR1 and CDR2 sequences are SQVTM and ANQGSEA. The DNA of the CDR3 is TGCAGCGTTGCCTCAGGGGTGAACACCGGGGAGCTGTTTTTT. It specifies CSVASGVNTGELFF.

This chain links TRBV15 with TRBJ2-5; 10 bases agree with TRBD1. The CDR3 loop spans 14 amino acids. The V gene end was trimmed by 2 bases and the J gene end by 9 bases; junction bases not matched to a gene: 6. Germline-derived CDR1 and CDR2 are LNHNV and YYDKDF (reference sequence). CDR3 loop: CATSRSTGTGAQYF. The CDR3 nucleotides read TGTGCCACCAGCAGATCCACAGGGACAGGGGCCCAGTACTTC.

The chain couples TRBV5-4 to TRBJ1-2; D is possibly TRBD1 (5 bases). Germline lookup yields CDR1 SGHNT and CDR2 YYREEE (reference sequence). V gave up 4 bases and J gave up 4 bases, with 8 bases separating them. The CDR3 extends over 12 amino acids. This chain's CDR3 is CASSLDTYGYTF. Here the CDR3 DNA reads TGTGCCAGCAGCCTGGACACCTATGGCTACACCTTC.

The rearrangement joins TRBV28 to TRBJ2-3; D is unclear. Trimming cost V 5 bases and J 0 bases, with 3 bases left between them. Germline V gives CDR1 MDHEN, CDR2 SYDVKM. There are 12 residues in the CDR3. In DNA, the CDR3 is TGTGCCAGCAGTGGCAGCACAGATACGCAGTATTTT. This gives the protein CASSGSTDTQYF.

This clone was found once. The chain employs TRBV18 and TRBJ2-7, with 11 bases matching TRBD2. CDR1 is KGHSH, CDR2 LQKENI, per germline. Trimming cost V 6 bases and J 6 bases; bases outside gene matches: 13. This CDR3 comprises 16 residues. The DNA of the CDR3 is TGTGCCAGCTCTCCCACTAGTAGCGGGGGGGCAGGCGAGCAGTACTTC. The encoded protein is CASSPTSSGGAGEQYF.

This chain joins TRBV6-1 and TRBJ2-7; D might be TRBD1 (6 bases). The V end lost 2 bases, the J end lost 2 bases, and 13 bases lay between the germline ends. Germline V gives CDR1 MNHNS, CDR2 SASEGT. CDR3 length: 15 residues. The CDR3 region has the DNA TGTGCCAGCAGTGAATCCGTACAGGGCCCCTACGAGCAGTACTTC. Its protein product is CASSESVQGPYEQYF.

This clone was seen only a few times. The chain combines TRBV19 with TRBJ2-2; 8 bases are a match to TRBD2. V lost 4 bases and J lost 2; bases outside the gene matches: 6. The CDR3 is 16 amino acids. Looked up from germline, CDR1 is LNHDA and CDR2 is SQIVND (reference sequence). This chain's CDR3 is CASSSAGRGNTGELFF. In nucleotides, the CDR3 is TGTGCCAGTAGTAGCGCCGGGAGGGGAAACACCGGGGAGCTGTTTTTT.

The chain uses TRBV7-9 and TRBJ1-5; 8 nucleotides align to TRBD1. The CDR3 loop spans 15 amino acids. V lost 1 base, J lost 5 bases, and 4 bases stayed unmatched. Germline V CDR1 and CDR2: SEHNR, FQNEAQ (reference sequence). DNA of the CDR3: TGTGCCAGCAGCTTAGGCAGGGGGCTGGATCAGCCCCAGCATTTT. Its translation: CASSLGRGLDQPQHF.

The rearrangement links TRBV30 to TRBJ2-7, with D perhaps matching TRBD1 (5 bases). This CDR3 region has 11 residues. Trimming removed 5 bases at V and 2 bases at J, with 7 bases between. Per the germline V gene, CDR1 is GTSNPN and CDR2 is SVGIG (reference sequence). In nucleotides, the CDR3 is TGTGCCTGGCGACAGACCTACGAGCAGTACTTC. Translation gives CAWRQTYEQYF. Full variable domain (missing parts from reference TRBV30 and TRBJ2-7): SQTIHQWPATLVQPVGSPLSLECTVEGTSNPNLYWYRQAAGRGLQLLFYSVGIGQISSEVPQNLSASRPQDRQFILSSKKLLLSDSGFYLCAWRQTYEQYFGPGTRLTVT.

The rearrangement joins TRBV30 to TRBJ2-1; 7 bases line up with TRBD1. This CDR3 spans 15 amino acids. Trimming removed 2 bases from V and 8 bases from J; junction bases left unmatched: 12. Germline lookup yields CDR1 GTSNPN and CDR2 SVGIG (reference sequence). The CDR3 nucleotides are TGTGCCTGGAGTTCCCAGGGGGTTAGGAGAGATGAGCAGTTCTTC. Amino acids: CAWSSQGVRRDEQFF.

This clone was detected only once. The chain joins TRBV7-9 to TRBJ2-1; a weak D match, TRBD2 (5 bases). The germline V and J ends were trimmed by 4 bases and 10 bases, with 11 bases remaining between them. Germline V gene sequence: CDR1 SEHNR, CDR2 FQNEAQ (reference sequence). The CDR3 runs to 12 residues. CDR3 protein: CASSSQRWEQFF. DNA of the CDR3: TGTGCCAGCAGCTCACAGCGGTGGGAGCAGTTCTTC.

This rearrangement joins TRBV4-1 to TRBJ2-1; no clear D. The germline CDR1 and CDR2 sequences are MGHRA and YSYEKL. The V end lost 0 bases, the J end lost 6 bases, and 9 bases lay between the germline ends. The CDR3 has 14 residues. CDR3 sequence (DNA): TGCGCCAGCAGCCAAGAGGTTCTAGGCAATGAGCAGTTCTTC. Translated: CASSQEVLGNEQFF.

This sequence joins TRBV2 and TRBJ2-1, with 10 bases aligning to TRBD2. V was pared by 4 bases and J by 4 bases, with 10 bases of the junction left unmatched. The CDR3 has 17 residues. CDR1 and CDR2 from the germline V gene are SNHLY and FYNNEI. The CDR3 sequence: CASSASQLAGKYNEQFF. As DNA, the CDR3 is TGTGCCAGCAGTGCCAGCCAACTAGCGGGGAAATACAATGAGCAGTTCTTC. Using reference TRBV2 and TRBJ2-1 for the parts outside the CDR3, the full variable domain is EPEVTQTPSHQVTQMGQEVILRCVPISNHLYFYWYRQILGQKVEFLVSFYNNEISEKSEIFDDQFSVERPDGSNFTLKIRSTKLEDSAMYFCASSASQLAGKYNEQFFGPGTRLTVL.

The CDR3 here is CASSVVITSGRNEQFF. Here the CDR3 DNA reads TGTGCCAGCAGCGTAGTAATAACTAGCGGGAGGAATGAGCAGTTCTTC. This chain connects TRBV9 to TRBJ2-1; 12 nucleotides match TRBD2. CDR3 length: 16 residues. After removal of 0 bases from V and 7 bases from J, the junction contained 5 bases not matched to a gene. CDR1 and CDR2 (germline): SGDLS, YYNGEE.

The V gene is TRBV6-1, the J gene TRBJ1-1; 12 nucleotides agree with TRBD1. Germline V lookup: CDR1 MNHNS, CDR2 SASEGT. V lost 4 bases to trimming and J lost 3 bases; unmatched junction nucleotides: 6. This CDR3 is 16 amino acids long. CDR3 residues: CASSARDRGRYTEAFF. The CDR3 coding sequence is TGTGCCAGCAGTGCCCGGGACAGGGGGCGTTACACTGAAGCTTTCTTT.

V usage is TRBV9 and J usage is TRBJ2-5, with a weak D call TRBD1 (6 bases). Trimming stripped 3 bases from V and 1 base from J, with 7 bases between. The CDR3 sequence is 13 residues long. CDR1 is SGDLS, CDR2 YYNGEE, per germline. CDR3 region: CASSGTAQETQYF. In DNA, the CDR3 is TGTGCCAGCAGCGGGACAGCCCAAGAGACCCAGTACTTC. Supplemented by reference TRBV9 and TRBJ2-5, the full variable domain reads DSGVTQTPKHLITATGQRVTLRCSPRSGDLSVYWYQQSLDQGLQFLIQYYNGEERAKGNILERFSAQQFPDLHSELNLSSLELGDSALYFCASSGTAQETQYFGPGTRLLVL.

The V gene is TRBV2, the J gene TRBJ1-2; 8 positions agree with TRBD1. The J segment lost 3 bases and the V segment lost 4 bases, leaving 4 bases of the junction unmatched. Germline CDR1 and CDR2: SNHLY and FYNNEI. The CDR3 extends over 14 amino acids. The CDR3 sequence is CASSVQGADYGYTF. The CDR3 DNA reads as TGTGCCAGCAGTGTCCAGGGGGCGGACTATGGCTACACCTTC.

The CDR3, as DNA: TGTGCCTGGAGTGTACCGCAGGGACAGGGTTCCTACGAGCAGTACTTC. Protein product: CAWSVPQGQGSYEQYF. The genes are TRBV30 and TRBJ2-7; 9 bases are shared with TRBD1. This CDR3 comprises 16 residues. Looked up from germline, CDR1 is GTSNPN and CDR2 is SVGIG (reference sequence). J lost 1 base, V lost 0 bases, and 7 bases had no gene match.

The J gene is TRBJ2-1, the V gene TRBV5-4; 13 bases align to TRBD2. The CDR3 totals 19 residues. After removal of 0 bases from V and 0 bases from J, the junction contained 6 bases not matched to a gene. In germline, CDR1 is SGHNT, CDR2 YYREEE (reference sequence). The CDR3 spells CASSLGGLAGIYSYNEQFF. The CDR3 nucleotides read TGTGCCAGCAGCTTGGGGGGACTAGCGGGAATCTACTCCTACAATGAGCAGTTCTTC.

J is TRBJ2-7 and V is TRBV5-1, with D possibly matching TRBD1 (5 bases). This CDR3 spans 15 amino acids. Deletions cut 0 bases from V and 0 bases from J, with 10 bases between. The germline V gene has CDR1 SGHRS and CDR2 YFSETQ. CDR3 protein: CASSLGRASSYEQYF. CDR3 sequence (DNA): TGCGCCAGCAGCTTGGGCAGGGCGAGCTCCTACGAGCAGTACTTC.